Reported below is one TCR beta chain. The antigen remains unidentified. Generated by immunoSEQ multiplex PCR, the TCRdb table keeps only in-frame clones and is missing some. The sample consists of about 600,000 clones, roughly 98% of them appearing once. This specimen comes from a study of shared clonotypes between healthy human individuals. Study-level findings and limits: Sampling covered blood only; tissue repertoires likely differ.

Terminally differentiated effector memory CD45RA+ cells were excluded by CCR7 positive selection of CD45RO-negative cells. Germline loops: CDR1 SQVTM, CDR2 ANQGSEA. The length of the CDR3 is 13 residues. The V end lost 4 bases, the J end lost 4 bases, and 13 bases lay between the germline ends. The J gene is TRBJ2-5, the V gene TRBV29-1, with D perhaps matching TRBD2 (6 bases). The sequenced material came from naive CD8+ T cells sorted from blood. This TCR was sampled from a man aged 30 to 45 in good health. The CDR3 DNA follows: TGCAGCGTTGGCCGGGAGCCGGGAGAGACCCAGTACTTC. The encoded protein is CSVGREPGETQYF.